The text below deals with one T cell receptor beta chain. The data were taken from a study of blood T cell repertoires in COVID-19. Turning to the study itself: Specimens from acute and convalescent COVID-19 originated in the United States, Italy and Spain. The cDNA or gDNA used as material had been derived from T cells, B-cell-depleted T cells, or PBMCs.

This table comes from immunoSEQ multiplex PCR, and its TCRdb copy is limited to in-frame clones, with some not included. The sample has 95,000 to 150,000 clones, around four fifths seen once. The sequence came from a man between 60 and 70 years old with active or convalescent COVID-19. Sequencing input: peripheral blood.

In DNA form, the CDR3 reads TGTGCCAGCCTCGGGTCGGGGGGAGGGTACAATGAGCAGTTCTTC. This gives the protein CASLGSGGGYNEQFF. This chain connects TRBV27 to TRBJ2-1, with 7 nucleotides matching TRBD2. Germline lookup yields CDR1 MNHEY and CDR2 SMNVEV (reference sequence). V gave up 8 bases and J gave up 4 bases; unmatched junction bases: 11. This CDR3 region has 15 residues.